The sequence of this T cell receptor (beta chain) was determined in a study of T and B cells in COVID-19 patients. BIOMED2 TRB-A/B primer pools were used in multiplex TRB PCR. From the multiplex PCR reads, TCRdb called clonotypes with MiXCR, one entry per CDR3 protein. Of several thousand distinct CDR3 sequences in the sample, around 29% are singletons; the top ten hold approximately 20%. This clonotype was detected only a few times. From germline, CDR1 is MNHEY and CDR2 SVGAGI. The CDR3 is 14 residues long. V lost 6 bases, J lost 0 bases, and 5 bases stayed unmatched. From blood, roughly 220-550 ng of genomic DNA served as TRB template.

This receptor was taken from a human donor with active COVID-19. The sequenced sample consisted of blood. This sequence joins TRBV6-5 and TRBJ2-7; 7 bases match TRBD2. The CDR3 region has the DNA TGTGCCAGCAGCCCCGCGGGGGTCTCCTACGAGCAGTACGTC. Protein: CASSPAGVSYEQYV.